Sequencing of this T cell receptor beta chain was carried out in a study of blood T cell repertoires in COVID-19. This clone was recorded a few times. Sequencing used immunoSEQ multiplex PCR; TCRdb keeps in-frame clones, though not all of them. The sample includes 280,000 or so clones, roughly 88% of them seen just once. The germline CDR1 and CDR2 sequences are MNHEY and SMNVEV (reference sequence). This CDR3 spans 17 amino acids. With 5 bases removed from V and 1 base from J, the gap between germline ends came to 18 bases. The sequence was obtained from a man aged 25-45 years who had recovered from COVID-19. Material for sequencing was PBMCs or T cells enriched from blood (not recorded which). The chain is built from TRBV27 and TRBJ1-5, with D possibly being TRBD1 (6 bases). CDR3 DNA sequence: TGTGCCAGCAGTATAACAGGGAATCGGTTAAGCAATCAGCCCCAGCATTTT. Residues: CASSITGNRLSNQPQHF.